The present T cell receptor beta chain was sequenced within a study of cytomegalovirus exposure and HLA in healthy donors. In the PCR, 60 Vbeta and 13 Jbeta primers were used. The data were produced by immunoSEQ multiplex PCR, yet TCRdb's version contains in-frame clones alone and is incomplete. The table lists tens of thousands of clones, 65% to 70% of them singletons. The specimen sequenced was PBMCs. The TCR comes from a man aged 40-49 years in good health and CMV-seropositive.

This CDR3 reads CASSSKPRDRGLYF. DNA for the CDR3: TGTGCCAGCAGTTCAAAACCCCGGGACAGGGGTCTGTACTTC. This chain uses TRBV6-5 with TRBJ2-7, with 10 bases fitting TRBD1. Looked up from germline, CDR1 is MNHEY and CDR2 is SVGAGI. This CDR3 region has 14 residues. With 4 bases clipped from V and 12 bases from J, the junction kept 12 bases outside the gene matches.